A selection of T cell receptor beta chains follows, all from one sample in a study of T cell responses to AZD1222 COVID-19 vaccine. This table comes from immunoSEQ multiplex PCR, and its TCRdb copy is limited to in-frame clones, with some not included. The profile shows tens of thousands of clones, approximately 85% of them singletons. Sequenced material: peripheral blood, taken 28 days after the second AZD1222 dose. These receptor sequences come from an adult who received the AZD1222 COVID-19 vaccine. CDR3s include the opening cysteine and the closing phenylalanine or tryptophan. Clone size is shown for a subset of rows, as once, few, many or a class of expanded clone.

TRBJ1-6	.	TRBV27	CASSTGGLPSPLHF
TRBJ1-6	.	TRBV9	CASRGDRGQNSPLHF
TRBJ1-1	.	TRBV6-5	CASIRGGQNTEAFF
TRBJ2-7	.	TRBV2	CASNAQGYEQYF
TRBJ2-1	.	TRBV6-5	CASSSTRTSYNEQFF
TRBJ1-4	.	TRBV18	CASSPGTGREKLFF
TRBJ2-3	.	TRBV6-4	CASSEGTGGADTQYF
TRBJ1-1	few	TRBV29-1	CSSRRQEAEAFF
TRBJ2-5	.	TRBV14	CASSPGLAGVRETQYF
TRBJ2-7	.	TRBV15	CATSRASGHYEQYF
TRBJ2-1	.	TRBV5-1	CASSPTLAGGYNEQFF
TRBJ1-4	.	TRBV7-9	CASSPGQMLNEKLFF
TRBJ2-6	.	TRBV2	CASKLSGANVLTF
TRBJ1-3	.	TRBV5-1	CASSDGKGGNTIYF
TRBJ1-2	.	TRBV5-4	CASSLMGRNYGYTF
TRBJ2-7	.	TRBV5-1	CASSLDFRGSSYEQYF
TRBJ2-3	.	TRBV11-3	CASSLGRSTDTQYF
TRBJ1-2	.	TRBV30	CAWSASLPPRDLYGYTF
TRBJ2-4	.	TRBV19	CASSPGLAESKNIQYF
TRBJ2-3	.	TRBV28	CASRRTTDTQYF
TRBJ2-3	few	TRBV18	CASSLELAGMSDTQYF
TRBJ1-5	once	TRBV7-8	CASSLVGAQDNQPQHF
TRBJ1-6	.	TRBV12-1	CASSGRRDRYNSPLHF
TRBJ1-2	.	TRBV12-3/TRBV12-4	CASSFTGDYGYTF
TRBJ2-7	.	TRBV28	CASSSSPLARYEQYF
TRBJ1-1	.	TRBV20-1	CSASRQAQGTEAFF
TRBJ2-4	.	TRBV5-1	CASSLVAGETKNIQYF
TRBJ1-2	.	TRBV30	CAWSYPGIGDYGYTF
TRBJ2-1	.	TRBV29-1	CSVQRGNYNEQFF
TRBJ1-6	.	TRBV6-4	CASSASYNSPLHF
TRBJ1-2	.	TRBV28	CASGGGGLQAGYTF
TRBJ1-2	once	TRBV30	CAWSRTATNYGYTF
TRBJ2-1	.	TRBV11-1	CASSPRWGGNEQFF
TRBJ2-1	.	TRBV30	CAWSTGGEQFF
TRBJ2-3	.	TRBV7-2	CASSLALTGSDTQYF
TRBJ2-3	.	TRBV19	CASRDRGKSTDTQYF
TRBJ1-5	.	TRBV6-1	CASSDLTGNSNQPQHF
TRBJ2-6	.	TRBV6-6	CASSRTQGARISGANVLTF
TRBJ2-1	few	TRBV18	CASSPSRDSEQFF
TRBJ1-1	once	TRBV19	CASNSGGKGTEAFF
TRBJ1-6	.	TRBV27	CASTQGGSRNSPLHF
TRBJ2-7	medium-sized	TRBV5-4	CASSFGQGFDEQYF
TRBJ2-3	.	TRBV28	CASSLFSGDITDTQYF
TRBJ1-2	.	TRBV18	CASSPPNYGYTF